The TCR beta chain under discussion was sequenced for a study of blood T cell repertoires in COVID-19. Study as a whole: Both acute and convalescent COVID-19 samples were obtained from the United States, Italy and Spain. PBMCs, B-cell-depleted T cells, or T cells provided the cDNA or gDNA that made up the material.

Authors' methods: Amplified reference gene primers provided the basis for estimating nucleated cell counts. Sequenced by immunoSEQ multiplex PCR; TCRdb stores in-frame clones only, minus some. D and trimming were read from the DNA, whereas the V and J calls and clone size are those reported in that table. The sample holds under 40,000 clones, 70% to 80% seen once. The CDR3 loop spans 16 amino acids. Germline V gene lookup returns CDR1 MNHEY and CDR2 SMNVEV (reference sequence). V dropped 3 bases and J dropped 8 bases, with 22 bases sitting between them. The chain carries TRBV27 and TRBJ1-2, with a possible D match to TRBD1 (5 bases). The sequenced material came from peripheral blood. The TCR comes from a woman aged 60-75 years with acute or convalescent COVID-19. The CDR3 sequence is CASSFLARVSVGGYTF. Here the CDR3 DNA reads TGTGCCAGCAGTTTCCTGGCCAGGGTGTCGGTGGGCGGCTACACCTTC.